These 28 T cell receptor beta chains were all obtained from the same sample, sequenced in a study of vaccination and CD4 T cells after COVID-19. For these TCRs, the target antigens are not known. Cultured CD4+ T-cell DNA underwent Oncomine TCR Beta short-read sequencing. Each CDR3 protein gets one entry after TCRdb re-called the PCR reads with MiXCR. The data hold 20,000 to 25,000 distinct CDR3 sequences, with about a third observed a single time. Noted time point: late sampling 161 to 241 days after vaccination in a few convalescent patients. Treatment of the sample: 10-day PBMC culture with coronavirus spike peptide pools or control peptides (ViraFEST assay). The sample here was CD4+ T cells from blood, cultured in vitro, taken about 7 months after SARS-CoV-2 vaccination. The receptors originated from a human donor who had recovered from COVID-19.

This chain links TRBV20-1 with TRBJ2-3; TRBD2 agrees at 7 bases. CDR1 and CDR2 from the germline V gene are DFQATT and SNEGSKA (reference sequence). The CDR3 sequence is 13 residues long. J gave up 10 bases and V 6 bases, and 13 bases lay outside the gene matches. The CDR3 sequence: CSAQGREEGPQYF. The CDR3 DNA follows: TGCAGTGCCCAAGGCCGGGAGGAGGGGCCGCAGTATTTT.

Here the CDR3 reads CASSEDRGDQETQYF. Here the CDR3 DNA reads TGTGCCAGCAGTGAGGACAGGGGGGACCAAGAGACCCAGTACTTC. This chain links TRBV6-1 with TRBJ2-5; TRBD1 matches at 10 bases. The ends lost 3 bases at V and 0 bases at J; junction bases unmatched: 1. Germline CDR1 is MNHNS and CDR2 is SASEGT. This CDR3 has 15 residues.

This clonotype was seen a few times. The rearrangement joins TRBV27 to TRBJ2-7; D may correspond to TRBD1 or TRBD2 (6 bases each). CDR3 length: 15 residues. The V end was cut by 2 bases, the J end by 7 bases, with 18 bases between. Germline V gene sequence: CDR1 MNHEY, CDR2 SMNVEV (reference sequence). CDR3 in amino acids: CASSLHRPGAREQYF. The CDR3 region has the DNA TGTGCCAGCAGTTTACACCGGCCGGGGGCGCGGGAGCAGTACTTC.

V is TRBV7-3 and J is TRBJ2-1, with 9 bases lining up with TRBD2. The V segment lost 5 bases and the J segment 4 bases; nucleotides outside the gene matches: 9. This CDR3 spans 16 amino acids. Germline CDR1 SGHTA, CDR2 FQGTGA. The CDR3 bases are TGTGCCAGCAGCCCCCCCGGTACTAGCGGGTACAATGAGCAGTTCTTC. Protein: CASSPPGTSGYNEQFF. The full variable domain, with the rest looked up from reference TRBV7-3 and TRBJ2-1, is GAGVSQTPSNKVTEKGKYVELRCDPISGHTALYWYRQSLGQGPEFLIYFQGTGAADDSGLPNDRFFAVRPEGSVSTLKIQRTERGDSAVYLCASSPPGTSGYNEQFFGPGTRLTVL.

The chain recombines TRBV27 with TRBJ2-1, with a tentative D call TRBD1 (6 bases). Deletions cut 6 bases from V and 8 bases from J, with 23 bases between. CDR1 MNHEY and CDR2 SMNVEV come from the germline V gene (reference sequence). This CDR3 is 16 amino acids long. Here the CDR3 DNA reads TGTGCCAGCAGACTAACGGGACACGCGTCCGGGTATGAGCAGTTCTTC. Protein product: CASRLTGHASGYEQFF.

Only a few counts were recorded for this clonotype. J is TRBJ2-1 and V is TRBV15, with D tentatively TRBD2 (6 bases). Germline assignment: CDR1 LNHNV and CDR2 YYDKDF (reference sequence). The length of the CDR3 is 16 residues. V shed 1 base and J shed 5 bases, with 15 bases lying between them. As DNA, the CDR3 is TGTGCCACCAGCAGAGTAGGCGGGACTGGAAACAATGAGCAGTTCTTC. Translated, it gives CATSRVGGTGNNEQFF.

V gene TRBV29-1 combines with J gene TRBJ2-5, with D possibly TRBD2 on 6 matching bases. Per germline, CDR1 SQVTM and CDR2 ANQGSEA. V lost 2 bases and J 4 bases, leaving 8 bases between the germline ends. The CDR3 length is 12 residues. In DNA, the CDR3 is TGCAGCGTTGAATTGGGGGGAGAGACCCAGTACTTC. Encoded protein: CSVELGGETQYF.

The sample holds a few counts of this clonotype. V gene TRBV20-1 combines with J gene TRBJ1-2; D may be TRBD1 (5 bases). The CDR3 runs 13 residues. Germline values: CDR1 DFQATT, CDR2 SNEGSKA (reference sequence). The V end was cut by 5 bases, the J end by 2 bases, with 12 bases between. The CDR3 reads CSADEDTNYGYTF. CDR3 DNA sequence: TGCAGTGCTGATGAGGACACAAACTATGGCTACACCTTC.

The chain combines TRBV19 with TRBJ2-1; no reliable D call. This CDR3 contains 12 residues. The V and J ends lost 5 bases and 12 bases respectively, with 14 bases between them. Germline lookup yields CDR1 LNHDA and CDR2 SQIVND (reference sequence). The CDR3 reads CASSARTERQFF. The CDR3 coding sequence is TGTGCCAGTAGTGCTCGGACGGAAAGGCAGTTCTTC.

The chain uses TRBV20-1 and TRBJ1-1; D gene uncertain. The CDR3 spans 15 residues. The germline V gene encodes CDR1 DFQATT and CDR2 SNEGSKA (reference sequence). Trimming shortened V by 1 base and J by 0 bases, and 12 bases separated the two germline ends. CDR3 nucleotide sequence: TGCAGTGCTAGAGTTTTTCTAGAGCTGAACACTGAAGCTTTCTTT. This gives the protein CSARVFLELNTEAFF.

The rearrangement joins TRBV20-1 to TRBJ2-3; D is possibly TRBD2 (6 bases). There are 13 residues in the CDR3. From germline, CDR1 is DFQATT and CDR2 SNEGSKA (reference sequence). The CDR3 region has the DNA TGCATCCCAACGGGAGCTAGCACAGATACGCAGTATTTT. Its translation is CIPTGASTDTQYF.

The chain combines TRBV19 with TRBJ1-5, with 9 bases identical to TRBD1. The CDR3 spans 18 residues. Germline V gene sequence: CDR1 LNHDA, CDR2 SQIVND (reference sequence). Trimming at V came to 10 bases and at J to 1 base, leaving 17 bases not matched to a gene. In DNA, the CDR3 is TGTGCCACCGGTACTCCGGGACAGGGAATCAACAGCAATCAGCCCCAGCATTTT. Protein product: CATGTPGQGINSNQPQHF.

V usage is TRBV20-1 and J usage is TRBJ2-3, with 7 bases that match TRBD2. There are 15 residues in the CDR3. Germline V gene sequence: CDR1 DFQATT, CDR2 SNEGSKA (reference sequence). After removal of 5 bases from V and 0 bases from J, the junction contained 8 bases not matched to a gene. The DNA for the CDR3 is TGCAGTGCTGGAAAGCGGGGCACTAGCACAGATACGCAGTATTTT. Translation: CSAGKRGTSTDTQYF.

The CDR3 bases are TGTGCCAGCAGCTTGGGCCGCGGTAAACTGTTTTTT. It encodes CASSLGRGKLFF. The V call is TRBV7-9, the J call TRBJ1-4; D unresolved. Trimming took off 3 bases at V and 11 bases at J, with 10 bases between the two ends. Germline V lookup: CDR1 SEHNR, CDR2 FQNEAQ (reference sequence). This CDR3 is 12 amino acids long.

This clonotype was recorded a few times. CDR3 region: CASSGGLYNEQFF. In nucleotides, the CDR3 is TGTGCCAGCAGTGGGGGACTGTACAATGAGCAGTTCTTC. This chain links TRBV6-1 with TRBJ2-1; maybe TRBD2 (6 bases). The CDR3 covers 13 residues. The V end was cut by 4 bases, the J end by 4 bases, with 8 bases between. Per the germline V gene, CDR1 is MNHNS and CDR2 is SASEGT.

Remarks on this clonotype: A read error may be the cause here, since a much bigger clone is one base away. The chain employs TRBV28 and TRBJ1-6; tentatively, D is TRBD1 (6 bases). V shed 8 bases and J shed 9 bases, with 14 bases lying between them. The germline V gene encodes CDR1 MDHEN and CDR2 SYDVKM. The CDR3 consists of 13 residues. The CDR3 DNA reads TGTGCCAGCCTAGACAGGTGGAGTTCACCCCTCCACTTT. Translating gives CASLDRWSSPLHF.

The rearrangement links TRBV28 to TRBJ2-1, with 7 bases fitting TRBD1. Trimming at V came to 8 bases and at J to 5 bases, leaving 9 bases not matched to a gene. Germline lookup yields CDR1 MDHEN and CDR2 SYDVKM. This CDR3 comprises 14 residues. The CDR3 protein is CASHPGQRHNEQFF. The CDR3 coding sequence is TGTGCCAGCCATCCGGGACAGAGACACAATGAGCAGTTCTTC. The entire variable domain, with the rest obtained from reference TRBV28 and TRBJ2-1, is as follows: DVKVTQSSRYLVKRTGEKVFLECVQDMDHENMFWYRQDPGLGLRLIYFSYDVKMKEKGDIPEGYSVSREKKERFSLILESASTNQTSMYLCASHPGQRHNEQFFGPGTRLTVL.

This clonotype is classed as medium-sized. V and J are TRBV27 and TRBJ1-5, with 8 positions matching TRBD1. The V gene's germline CDR1 is MNHEY and CDR2 SMNVEV (reference sequence). There are 15 residues in the CDR3. V was clipped by 2 bases and J by 8 bases; unmatched bases: 8. The chain's CDR3 is CASSLVGQGEEPQHF. CDR3 in DNA: TGTGCCAGCAGTTTAGTCGGACAGGGCGAAGAGCCCCAGCATTTT.

The chain links TRBV19 to TRBJ2-7, with 9 bases that match TRBD2. Germline CDR1 is LNHDA and CDR2 is SQIVND (reference sequence). With 5 bases clipped from V and 6 bases from J, the junction kept 5 bases outside the gene matches. The CDR3 is 13 residues long. CDR3 DNA sequence: TGTGCCAGTAGTCTTAGCGGGAGAGGCGAGCAGTACTTC. Encoded protein: CASSLSGRGEQYF.

This clonotype has just a few counts. The chain joins TRBV20-1 to TRBJ1-1; 7 bases are shared with TRBD1. The germline gives CDR1 DFQATT, CDR2 SNEGSKA (reference sequence). The junction had 4 bases not matched to a gene; V was cut back by 5 bases and J by 4 bases. The CDR3 sequence is 12 residues long. The CDR3 region has the DNA TGCAGTGCTCCTAGGGGGCCCACTGAAGCTTTCTTT. Translation gives CSAPRGPTEAFF.

The chain recombines TRBV15 with TRBJ1-5; D might be TRBD1 (6 bases). V was pared by 5 bases and J by 0 bases, with 11 bases between. Germline V gene data show CDR1 as LNHNV and CDR2 as YYDKDF (reference sequence). The CDR3 loop spans 15 amino acids. The CDR3 DNA sequence: TGTGCCACCAGCCCCGGACAGAATAGCAATCAGCCCCAGCATTTT. This gives the protein CATSPGQNSNQPQHF.

This clonotype has only a few counts. CDR3 loop: CASSPPQDLYGYTF. Here the CDR3 DNA reads TGTGCCAGCAGTCCCCCCCAGGACCTCTATGGCTACACCTTC. This chain links TRBV27 with TRBJ1-2, with D hard to call. CDR1 and CDR2 (germline): MNHEY, SMNVEV (reference sequence). The CDR3 consists of 14 residues. Trimming left V 5 bases short and J 4 bases short, with 14 bases between.

The gene calls are TRBV5-6 and TRBJ2-2; D may match TRBD1 or TRBD2 (7 bases each). The V end was cut by 2 bases, the J end by 5 bases, with 13 bases between. Germline values: CDR1 SGHDT, CDR2 YYEEEE. This CDR3 has 15 residues. The CDR3 loop reads CASSFGQGGTGELFF. CDR3 DNA sequence: TGTGCCAGCAGCTTCGGTCAGGGGGGGACCGGGGAGCTGTTTTTT.

By its share, this clonotype is medium-sized. This chain connects TRBV19 to TRBJ1-5; maybe TRBD1 (5 bases). This CDR3 region has 15 residues. V was clipped by 7 bases and J by 5 bases, with 18 bases between them. The germline V gene has CDR1 LNHDA and CDR2 SQIVND (reference sequence). In DNA form, the CDR3 reads TGTGCCAGTACTCTAGCCGACAGCCGATATCAGCCCCAGCATTTT. This codes for CASTLADSRYQPQHF.

This chain joins TRBV11-2 and TRBJ1-1, with a possible D match to TRBD1 (5 bases). The CDR3 consists of 13 residues. V gave up 4 bases and J gave up 1 base, with 7 bases separating them. Germline CDR1 reads SGHAT; CDR2 reads FQNNGV. CDR3 DNA sequence: TGTGCCAGCAGCTCCCAGGGGAACACTGAAGCTTTCTTT. It is translated as CASSSQGNTEAFF.

V and J are TRBV12-3 or TRBV12-4 and TRBJ2-1; TRBD2 is a possible D gene (6 bases). The CDR3 has 12 amino acids. The germline V and J ends were trimmed by 9 bases and 9 bases, with 15 bases remaining between them. Written as DNA, the CDR3 is TGTGCCAGTACCGACGCGGGATTTGAGCAGTTCTTC. This translates into CASTDAGFEQFF.

This clonotype was seen once. This chain links TRBV11-3 with TRBJ2-2; 9 nucleotides align to TRBD1. The CDR3 loop spans 16 amino acids. The germline V gene encodes CDR1 SGHNT and CDR2 YENEEA. Trimming removed 0 bases from V and 10 bases from J; junction bases left unmatched: 9. CDR3 protein: CASSLDPGTGPSELFF. In nucleotides, the CDR3 is TGTGCCAGCAGCTTAGATCCCGGGACAGGGCCCTCGGAGCTGTTTTTT.

The genes are TRBV24-1 and TRBJ2-3; 8 bases agree with TRBD1. The CDR3 extends over 15 amino acids. Germline CDR1 and CDR2: KGHDR and SFDVKD. V was clipped by 7 bases and J by 2 bases; unmatched bases: 7. The DNA of the CDR3 is TGTGCCACCAGCTCAACGGGACAGGACACAGATACGCAGTATTTT. It codes for CATSSTGQDTDTQYF.